Listed below are T cell receptor beta chains from one sample, sequenced in a study of cytotoxic CD8 clonotypes in ibrutinib-treated CLL. The table came from immunoSEQ multiplex PCR; TCRdb's copy has only in-frame clones and leaves some out. The data show some 92,000 clones, with over 60% seen just once and 20% to 25% held by the top ten. Material: PBMCs, obtained after 24 months of ibrutinib treatment. These receptors were taken from a human donor with chronic lymphocytic leukemia. Both conserved end residues are part of each CDR3. A D gene is named only where the DNA matches it firmly. Only part of the rows carry a size: once, few, many, or a class if the clone is expanded.

D | J | V | size | DNA | CDR3
TRBD2 | TRBJ2-1 | TRBV5-1 | - | TGCGCCAGCAGCACAACGGACACTAGCGGTAACAATGAGCAGTTCTTC | CASSTTDTSGNNEQFF
- | TRBJ1-1 | TRBV4-1 | - | TGCGCCAGCAGCCTGAACACTGAAGCTTTCTTT | CASSLNTEAFF
- | TRBJ2-1 | TRBV4-2 | - | TGTGCCAGCAGCCCCCTGAGTAGCGATGAGCAGTTCTTC | CASSPLSSDEQFF
- | TRBJ2-3 | TRBV4-2 | - | TGTGCCAGCAGCCAGATTCTCTCCTCAGATACGCAGTATTTT | CASSQILSSDTQYF
TRBD2 | TRBJ2-7 | TRBV9 | - | TGTGCCAGCAGCGTAGGGGGAGGGTTGGGCTACGAGCAGTACTTC | CASSVGGGLGYEQYF
- | TRBJ2-7 | TRBV4-1 | - | TGCGCCAGCAGCCAGGGGTACGGGACCTACGAGCAGTACTTC | CASSQGYGTYEQYF
- | TRBJ2-3 | TRBV7-2 | - | TGTGCCAGCAGCTTTCGGGGGCCCTCCGAGGATACGCAGTATTTT | CASSFRGPSEDTQYF
- | TRBJ1-1 | TRBV5-1 | - | TGCGCCAGCAGCTTGAGCGGGAGGGACACTGAAGCTTTCTTT | CASSLSGRDTEAFF
- | TRBJ2-5 | TRBV27 | - | TGTGCCAGCAGTTTTGGGGGGCGCGGAGAGACCCAGTACTTC | CASSFGGRGETQYF
TRBD2 | TRBJ2-1 | TRBV25-1 | - | TGTGCCAGCAAAAGTCGGACTAGCGGCCACAATGAGCAGTTCTTC | CASKSRTSGHNEQFF
- | TRBJ2-1 | TRBV7-2 | - | TGTGCCAGCAGCTTAAGGGGCCTCGAGCAGTTCTTC | CASSLRGLEQFF
TRBD2 | TRBJ2-3 | TRBV7-3 | - | TGTGCCAGCAGCTTTCGCGCGGGAGGGCGAGATACGCAGTATTTT | CASSFRAGGRDTQYF
- | TRBJ1-1 | TRBV5-4 | - | TGTGCCAGCAGCTCCGCCAGGGCCTCGAACACTGAAGCTTTCTTT | CASSSARASNTEAFF
TRBD1 | TRBJ2-1 | TRBV2 | - | TGTGCCAGCAGTCAGACAGGGAGCTCCTACAATGAGCAGTTCTTC | CASSQTGSSYNEQFF
TRBD2 | TRBJ2-5 | TRBV7-2 | - | TGTGCCAGCAGCCGGACTAGCGGGAGGGCCTCAGAGACCCAGTACTTC | CASSRTSGRASETQYF
TRBD1 | TRBJ2-7 | TRBV2 | - | TGTGCCAGCAGTGAACTGGTACAGGGGATCGAGCAGTACTTC | CASSELVQGIEQYF
- | TRBJ1-5 | TRBV6-6 | - | TGTGCCAGCAGGCCTGACAGTTTGAGCAATCAGCCCCAGCATTTT | CASRPDSLSNQPQHF
- | TRBJ1-6 | TRBV6-5 | few | TGTGCCAGCAGTCCCTGGGGGGAGGGCTCACCCCTCCACTTT | CASSPWGEGSPLHF
- | TRBJ1-4 | TRBV28 | - | TGTGCCAGCAGCTCCCGGGGGGACGGACATAATGAAAAACTGTTTTTT | CASSSRGDGHNEKLFF
- | TRBJ1-5 | TRBV12-2 | once | TGTGCAAGTCGCTTAGGTAAAGACAGGGAACCCAATCAGCCCCAGCATTTT | CASRLGKDREPNQPQHF
- | TRBJ2-2 | TRBV7-2 | - | TGTGCCAGCAGTTTGAGTCTGACGGGTGGGGAGCTGTTTTTT | CASSLSLTGGELFF
- | TRBJ2-3 | TRBV19 | - | TGTGCCAGTAGTAATCCAGCCGTCACAGATACGCAGTATTTT | CASSNPAVTDTQYF
TRBD1 | TRBJ1-5 | TRBV27 | - | TGTGCCAGCAGCGACCACACAGGGGGCAATCAGCCCCAGCATTTT | CASSDHTGGNQPQHF
TRBD2 | TRBJ2-3 | TRBV10-3 | - | TGTGCCATCAGTGAGTATACAATATCGACTAGCGGGGATTCTCCAGATACGCAGTATTTT | CAISEYTISTSGDSPDTQYF
TRBD1 | TRBJ2-7 | TRBV28 | - | TGTGCCAGCAGTTCTGGGACAGGGGCCGAGCAGTACTTC | CASSSGTGAEQYF
- | TRBJ2-3 | TRBV18 | - | TGTGCCAGCTCACCGGGGGCAGATACGCAGTATTTT | CASSPGADTQYF
TRBD1 | TRBJ2-3 | TRBV7-2 | - | TGTGCCAGCAGCATACAGGGGGCATGGGATACGCAGTATTTT | CASSIQGAWDTQYF
- | TRBJ2-7 | TRBV6-1 | - | TGTGCCAGCAGTGAATACGGGGCGCGATACGAGCAGTACTTC | CASSEYGARYEQYF
TRBD1 | TRBJ2-1 | TRBV18 | - | TGTGCCAGCTCACCTTTGGACAGGTCTTACAATGAGCAGTTCTTC | CASSPLDRSYNEQFF
- | TRBJ1-2 | TRBV27 | - | TGTGCCAGCAGTTTATCGAGGGGGGAAAAATCCTATGGCTACACCTTC | CASSLSRGEKSYGYTF
- | TRBJ1-2 | TRBV18 | - | TGTGCCAGCTCACCGGACGGCCTCTATGGCTACACCTTC | CASSPDGLYGYTF
TRBD2 | TRBJ2-3 | TRBV5-1 | - | TGCGCCAGCAGCTTGGGACTAGCTGCAGATACGCAGTATTTT | CASSLGLAADTQYF
TRBD1 | TRBJ1-1 | TRBV11-2 | - | TGTGCCAGCAGCCCAGCCCTGACAGGGATGAACACTGAAGCTTTCTTT | CASSPALTGMNTEAFF
- | TRBJ2-2 | TRBV6-6 | few | TGTGCCAGCAGTCGTGCCCCTACTGGGGAGCTGTTTTTT | CASSRAPTGELFF
TRBD2 | TRBJ2-7 | TRBV23-1 | once | TGCGCCAGCAGTCAAAGGCGGGAGCGTATCCACGAGCAGTACTTC | CASSQRRERIHEQYF
- | TRBJ2-5 | TRBV7-6 | - | TGTGCCAGCAGCCCCATTGTTGGGCGGGGCCAAGAGACCCAGTACTTC | CASSPIVGRGQETQYF
- | TRBJ1-2 | TRBV28 | - | TGTGCCAGCAGTGGGTACCCGGAGACCCGCGGCTACACCTTC | CASSGYPETRGYTF
- | TRBJ2-7 | TRBV7-2 | - | TGTGCCAGCAGCCGAGACGCGGTGAGCTCCTACGAGCAGTACTTC | CASSRDAVSSYEQYF
TRBD1 | TRBJ1-1 | TRBV5-1 | - | TGCGCCAGCAGCCGAGTGACAGGGGCTTTTCTCACTGAAGCTTTCTTT | CASSRVTGAFLTEAFF
TRBD1 | TRBJ1-1 | TRBV11-2 | - | TGTGCCAGCAGCCGACGGACGACCCGGACAGGGGAGAACACTGAAGCTTTCTTT | CASSRRTTRTGENTEAFF
- | TRBJ2-1 | TRBV27 | - | TGTGCCAGCAGTTCACCTTGGAGGGCCCCTGAGCAGTTCTTC | CASSSPWRAPEQFF